The source of this T cell receptor (beta chain) is a study of OX40 agonist ivuxolimab in advanced cancers. Germline V gives CDR1 SGHNT, CDR2 YYREEE (reference sequence). V lost 3 bases and J 4 bases, leaving 13 bases between the germline ends. The CDR3 sequence is 14 residues long. General observations from the study: Expanded clones belonging to CD8+ T cells outnumbered, on average, those of CD4+. Doses of 0.1 to 3.0 mg/kg were accompanied by clonal expansion of CD4+ and CD8+ blood T cells by week 6.

The method was immunoSEQ multiplex PCR; TCRdb's version includes in-frame clones alone and lacks a portion of them. This table holds tens of thousands of clones, around 84% found once. Regarding this clone: Its antigen is undetermined.

The sequence was collected from an adult with an advanced solid tumor such as melanoma, head and neck, liver or kidney cancer. This chain joins TRBV5-4 and TRBJ1-2; a weak D match, TRBD1 (6 bases). The specimen comprised CD4+ or CD8+ T cells sorted from blood, sampled in a trial of the OX40 agonist ivuxolimab. The CDR3, as DNA: TGTGCCAGCAGCTCTTTTGGGGGCCCCTATGGCTACACCTTC. Amino acid sequence: CASSSFGGPYGYTF.